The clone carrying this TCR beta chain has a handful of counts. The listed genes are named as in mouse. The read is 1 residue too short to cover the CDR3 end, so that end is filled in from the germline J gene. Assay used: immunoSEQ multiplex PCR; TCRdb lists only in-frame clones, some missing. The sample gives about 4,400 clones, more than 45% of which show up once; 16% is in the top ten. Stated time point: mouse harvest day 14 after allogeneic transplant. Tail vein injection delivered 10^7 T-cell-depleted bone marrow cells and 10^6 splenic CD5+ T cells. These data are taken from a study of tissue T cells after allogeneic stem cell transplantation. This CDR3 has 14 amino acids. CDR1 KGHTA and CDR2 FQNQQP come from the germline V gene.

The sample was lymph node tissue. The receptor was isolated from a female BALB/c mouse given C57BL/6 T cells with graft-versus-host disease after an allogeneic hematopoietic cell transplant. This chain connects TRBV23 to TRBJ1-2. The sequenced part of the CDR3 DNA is TGCTCCAGCAGTCATGACGGTGCAAACTCCGACTACACC. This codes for CSSSHDGANSDYT. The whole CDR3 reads CSSSHDGANSDYTF. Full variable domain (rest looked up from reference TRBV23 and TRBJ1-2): DAAVTQKPRYLIKMKGQEAEMKCIPEKGHTAVFWYQQKQSKELKFLIYFQNQQPLDQIDMVKERFSAVCPSSSLCSLGIRTCEAEDSALYLCSSSHDGANSDYTFGSGTRLLVI.